Listed below are T cell receptor beta chains from one sample, sequenced in a study of control samples from healthy donors and cancer patients. Clones were read by immunoSEQ multiplex PCR, and TCRdb kept only the in-frame ones, dropping some. The sample has roughly 76,000 clones; roughly 93% are singletons. Sequencing was carried out using PBMCs. These receptors were taken from a woman aged 40 to 55 with lung cancer. Both conserved end residues are part of each CDR3. The D gene is left open where the match is weak. Clone sizes are given selectively: once, few, many, or a class where the clone is expanded.

- | - | TRBJ1-1 | TRBV2 | TGTGCCAGTAGTCGGACAGTGAACACTGAAGCTTTCTTT | CASSRTVNTEAFF
- | - | TRBJ1-5 | TRBV19 | TGTGCCAGTAGTATCCTCGGTTTGGGCTCAGATCAGCCCCAGCATTTT | CASSILGLGSDQPQHF
- | - | TRBJ1-5 | TRBV5-1 | TGCGCCAGCAGCTTGGGGGCTGGCAATCAGCCCCAGCATTTT | CASSLGAGNQPQHF
TRBD1 | - | TRBJ1-2 | TRBV11-3 | TGTGCCAGCAGCTTGCCAGGGGGCGTCTATGGCTACACCTTC | CASSLPGGVYGYTF
- | - | TRBJ2-7 | TRBV19 | TGTGCCAGTAGTCTCTCCTCCGGGTCGTTCCTTTACGAGCAGTACTTC | CASSLSSGSFLYEQYF
- | - | TRBJ1-6 | TRBV12-3/TRBV12-4 | TGTGCCAGCAGGGGTACCTATAATTCACCCCTCCACTTT | CASRGTYNSPLHF
TRBD1 | - | TRBJ1-2 | TRBV7-2 | TGTGCCAGCAGCCCAGGACAGGGGGCCTACTATGGCTACACCTTC | CASSPGQGAYYGYTF
TRBD2 | - | TRBJ2-2 | TRBV6-5 | TGTGCCAGCATGTCGGGGGGAACGAACACCGGGGAGCTGTTTTTT | CASMSGGTNTGELFF
- | - | TRBJ2-7 | TRBV30 | TGTGCCTGGAGTGGAGTGTCTCCTATAGTTGTGGGGGTGTACGAGCAGTACTTC | CAWSGVSPIVVGVYEQYF
- | - | TRBJ2-5 | TRBV4-1 | TGCGCCAGCGCCCCGCTTGGGGGGTCGTGGGAGACCCAGTACTTC | CASAPLGGSWETQYF
- | - | TRBJ1-5 | TRBV19 | TGTGCCAGTAGGAGAGGGGCTGGCAATCAGCCCCAGCATTTT | CASRRGAGNQPQHF
TRBD1 | - | TRBJ1-1 | TRBV7-9 | TGTGCCAGCAGCTTACAAGGGGGCGCTAACACTGAAGCTTTCTTT | CASSLQGGANTEAFF
- | - | TRBJ1-4 | TRBV6-5 | TGTGCCAGCAGCGGGAGTTATAATGAAAAACTGTTTTTT | CASSGSYNEKLFF
- | once | TRBJ2-7 | TRBV11-2 | TGTGCCAGCAGCTTCCAATCCGGGCCGGGGTGGGAGCAGTACTTC | CASSFQSGPGWEQYF
- | once | TRBJ2-3 | TRBV19 | TGTGCCAGTAGTATAGCCGGCCACGCAGATACGCAGTATTTT | CASSIAGHADTQYF
- | - | TRBJ1-5 | TRBV2 | TGTGCCAGCAGTGCAACCCAGGGGAATCAGCCCCAGCATTTT | CASSATQGNQPQHF
- | - | TRBJ1-6 | TRBV19 | TGTGCCAGTAGTATCTGGGGGGGACAAAGAAATTCACCCCTCCACTTT | CASSIWGGQRNSPLHF
TRBD1 | - | TRBJ1-2 | TRBV6-5 | TGTGCCAGCAGTTGGGGACAGGGAATTGACTATGGCTACACCTTC | CASSWGQGIDYGYTF